Listed below are T cell receptor beta chains from one sample, sequenced in a study of neoadjuvant anti-PD-1 for oral cavity cancer. TCRdb's copy holds only in-frame clones and misses some; the assay was immunoSEQ multiplex PCR. Among about 12,000 clones listed, about two thirds were seen once. This sample comprised PBMCs, obtained after nivolumab (anti-PD-1) treatment. The origin of the receptors is a person between 40 and 85 years old with oral cavity squamous cell carcinoma. Each CDR3 is given with its conserved first and last residue. D genes are given only for firm matches. The size field is filled for only some rows; it gives once, few, many or a size class.

J: TRBJ2-3
V: TRBV27
D: -
size: -
DNA: TGTGCCAGCAGTTACCGGACCAGCACAGATACGCAGTATTTT
CDR3: CASSYRTSTDTQYF

J: TRBJ2-7
V: TRBV11-2
D: -
size: -
DNA: TGTGCCAGCCGCCGGGTAGGGGTCGAGCAGTACTTC
CDR3: CASRRVGVEQYF

J: TRBJ1-5
V: TRBV28
D: -
size: -
DNA: TGTGCCAGCACCAGAAACAGTGGTCGGAGCAATCAGCCCCAGCATTTT
CDR3: CASTRNSGRSNQPQHF

J: TRBJ2-1
V: TRBV7-2
D: TRBD2
size: -
DNA: TGTGCCAGCAGCTTACCCCTAGCGGCCTACAATGAGCAGTTCTTC
CDR3: CASSLPLAAYNEQFF

J: TRBJ2-1
V: TRBV4-1
D: TRBD2
size: few
DNA: TGCGCCAGCAGCCCTTGGACTAGCGGGAGGAATGAGCAGTTCTTC
CDR3: CASSPWTSGRNEQFF

J: TRBJ1-2
V: TRBV6-5
D: TRBD1
size: few
DNA: TGTGCCAGCAGTCTCGGACAGGACTATGGCTACACCTTC
CDR3: CASSLGQDYGYTF

J: TRBJ1-4
V: TRBV5-1
D: -
size: -
DNA: TGCGCCAGCAGCTCCGGGACCGAGAATGAAAAACTGTTTTTT
CDR3: CASSSGTENEKLFF

J: TRBJ2-5
V: TRBV13
D: -
size: -
DNA: TGTGCCAGCAGCTTAGGGGGGCAGGGTATGGAGACCCAGTACTTC
CDR3: CASSLGGQGMETQYF

J: TRBJ1-2
V: TRBV28
D: TRBD1
size: -
DNA: TGTGCCAGCAGGAGACAGGGGCCCTTATTTGGCTACACCTTC
CDR3: CASRRQGPLFGYTF

J: TRBJ2-7
V: TRBV4-1
D: TRBD1
size: -
DNA: TGCGCCAGCAGCCAATCCGGACAGGGGCGAGGCGAGCAGTACTTC
CDR3: CASSQSGQGRGEQYF